Described below is a single T cell receptor beta chain sequence and its context. This entry is derived from a study of blood T cell repertoires in COVID-19. Across the study: Sites in the United States, Italy and Spain provided acute and convalescent COVID-19 samples. The analysed material was cDNA or gDNA that came from T cells, B-cell-depleted T cells, or PBMCs.

Germline-derived CDR1 and CDR2 are MNHEY and SVGAGI. Trimming stripped 8 bases from V and 12 bases from J, with 11 bases between. There are 11 residues in the CDR3. Original data processing: It was from reference gene primer amplification that nucleated cell counts were estimated. Data came from immunoSEQ multiplex PCR; TCRdb stores just in-frame clones and leaves some out. V, J and clone size derive from that table, while D and trimming were established from the DNA sequence. The sample holds 60,000 or so clones; about 82% are singletons and the top ten take 15% to 20%. The rearrangement uses TRBV6-5 and TRBJ1-6; D gene unclear. Sequencing was carried out using peripheral blood. This receptor was taken from a human donor in a cohort sampled during active COVID-19. CDR3 DNA sequence: TGTGCCAGCGGGCAGATCTTACCCCTCCACTTT. Translating it yields CASGQILPLHF.